This T cell receptor (beta chain) was observed in a study of T-cell memory formation after mild COVID-19 (dated by TCRdb to 2020 to 2023). Notes on the research overall: TCR sequence clusters from the two donors were largely donor specific. In a couple of donors, T-cell clones that expanded and contracted after mild COVID-19 were tracked by sequencing TCRalpha and TCRbeta repertoires over time. The cohort was made up of two young adult volunteers, one female and one male, who were previously healthy. On the study overall, not on this receptor specifically: Clones that contracted from day 15 to 85 showed balanced CD4/CD8 phenotypes, whereas a second wave of clones that expanded from day 15 to 37 leaned towards CD4+. The detection of some responding clones in pre-infection memory suggests that pre-existing cross-reactive memory T cells joined the SARS-CoV-2 response. Only a couple of mild cases were covered by the study, and larger cohorts that include severe cases with pre-infection samples were considered necessary. Whether the second-wave clones peaking on day 37 were SARS-CoV-2 specific was not confirmed. Contracting CD4+ clones were found mainly in CM and EM memory subsets, while CD8+ clones were enriched in EMRA.

PBMCs were isolated by Ficoll-Paque density gradient centrifugation. TCRdb lists the instrument as Illumina NovaSeq 6000. TCRalpha and TCRbeta cDNA libraries were constructed by 5'RACE with constant-segment primers, with sample barcodes and unique molecular identifiers being introduced. RNA was extracted from every sample with Trizol reagent. The libraries were amplified in two PCR steps, and the second step added a second sample barcode and Illumina TruSeq adapters. Libraries were sequenced on an Illumina NovaSeq with 2 x 150 bp paired-end reads. Concerning the study's data processing: The reads were demultiplexed and collapsed into UMI-guided consensus sequences using migec v1.2.7. Using mixcr v2.1.11, UMI consensuses were aligned to TRA and TRB V and J templates and then assembled into clonotypes. Clonotypes were classified as expanded or contracted when called significant by both edgeR and NoisET, with noise models trained on biological replicates. For edgeR calls, a false discovery rate-adjusted p below 0.01 and a log2 fold-change threshold of 1 were applied. As an exploratory analysis of dynamics, max-normalized trajectories of the 1000 most abundant clonotypes were examined by PCA with hierarchical clustering. Separately sequenced CD4+ and CD8+ repertoires were used to assign a CD4 or CD8 phenotype to each responding clone. Using fastp trimming at Q25 and MiXCR clonotype assembly, TCRdb reanalyzed the public sequencing data and kept in-frame beta chains. Each CDR3 protein appears once, grouped with its most common genes and DNA. The V and J calls, along with clone size, are taken from TCRdb and not from the paper's own processing. The sample profile shows some 290,000 distinct CDR3 sequences; 15% to 20% of them were found once. Of the sample, 22% is held by the ten largest clones.

Inclusive of the bounding cysteine and phenylalanine, the CDR3 is 13 residues long. CDR3 DNA only is kept here, 39 bases in frame from base 1. V and J lose 8 bases and 1 base, and a span of 11 bases separates them. In the germline V gene, CDR1 corresponds to SNHLY and CDR2 to FYNNEI. Points on this clonotype: Its antigen remains unidentified. It has no much larger one-base neighbor in the sample; base qualities were not kept.

The sample was PBMCs or a T cell subset sorted from them (not recorded which). Here the chain combines TRBV2 and TRBJ2-5, and the D gene may be TRBD1, 7 bases matching. The source is a man between 18 and 35 years old who had mild COVID-19 (a few samples of this study predate the infection). The sample titles of this study are shuffled in the database, so cell type and time point are left out; the donor was told from shared clones. CDR3 loop: CASARGVQETQYF. The nucleotides read TGTGCCAGCGCCAGGGGGGTCCAAGAGACCCAGTACTTC.